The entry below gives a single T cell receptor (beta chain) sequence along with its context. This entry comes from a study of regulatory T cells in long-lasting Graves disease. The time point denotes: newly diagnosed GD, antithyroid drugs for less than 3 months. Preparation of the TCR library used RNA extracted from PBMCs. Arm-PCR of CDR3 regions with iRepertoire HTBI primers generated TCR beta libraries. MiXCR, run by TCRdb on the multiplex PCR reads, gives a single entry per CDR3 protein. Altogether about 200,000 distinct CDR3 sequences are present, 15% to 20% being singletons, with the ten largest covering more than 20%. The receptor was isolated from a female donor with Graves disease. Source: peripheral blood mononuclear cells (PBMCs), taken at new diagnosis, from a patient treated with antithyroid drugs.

The CDR3 here is CAISAGTGGTYEQYF. DNA of the CDR3: TGTGCCATCAGTGCCGGGACAGGGGGGACCTACGAGCAGTACTTC. This chain uses TRBV10-3 with TRBJ2-7; 11 bases map to TRBD1. From germline, CDR1 is ENHRY and CDR2 SYGVKD. Losses at the gene ends were 4 bases for V and 2 bases for J; bases not matched to a gene: 4. This CDR3 has 15 amino acids.